These 9 T cell receptor beta chains originate from one sample sequenced in a study of cytomegalovirus exposure and HLA in healthy donors. This table comes from immunoSEQ multiplex PCR, and its TCRdb copy is limited to in-frame clones, with some not included. The table records more than 250,000 clones, 90% of them present only once. The sample taken for sequencing was PBMCs. These receptors were taken from a woman in her twenties or thirties in good health and CMV-seronegative.

V is TRBV4-1 and J is TRBJ2-7, with TRBD1 as a possible D gene (6 bases). The CDR3 extends over 18 amino acids. Trimming removed 1 base at V and 1 base at J, with 20 bases between. Germline CDR1 and CDR2: MGHRA and YSYEKL. CDR3 amino acids: CASSQASQGTRLSYEQYF. The CDR3 nucleotides read TGCGCCAGCAGCCAAGCGTCTCAGGGGACCCGACTATCCTACGAGCAGTACTTC.

The table lists this clone with a few counts. The gene calls are TRBV19 and TRBJ2-1; D gene ambiguous. The CDR3 is 15 amino acids. V was trimmed by 1 base and J by 3 bases, leaving 10 bases between them. CDR1 is LNHDA, CDR2 SQIVND, per germline (reference sequence). CDR3 loop: CASSIGTVIYNEQFF. CDR3 coding DNA: TGTGCCAGTAGTATAGGTACAGTTATCTACAATGAGCAGTTCTTC.

This chain links TRBV5-1 with TRBJ2-1, with D maybe TRBD2 (5 bases). Germline values: CDR1 SGHRS, CDR2 YFSETQ. The CDR3 extends over 14 amino acids. Trimming took off 6 bases at V and 6 bases at J, with 16 bases between the two ends. The CDR3 nucleotides are TGCGCCAGCAAGCCGAGGCCAGAGGGCAATGAGCAGTTCTTC. This codes for CASKPRPEGNEQFF.

This chain connects TRBV29-1 to TRBJ2-4; TRBD2 is a possible D gene (6 bases). Germline CDR1 is SQVTM and CDR2 is ANQGSEA. The length of the CDR3 is 14 residues. V dropped 4 bases and J dropped 3 bases, with 13 bases sitting between them. CDR3: CSVVTSVGKNIQYF. The CDR3 DNA is TGCAGCGTTGTGACTAGTGTCGGCAAAAACATTCAGTACTTC. The entire variable domain, with the rest obtained from reference TRBV29-1 and TRBJ2-4, is as follows: SAVISQKPSRDICQRGTSLTIQCQVDSQVTMMFWYRQQPGQSLTLIATANQGSEATYESGFVIDKFPISRPNLTFSTLTVSNMSPEDSSIYLCSVVTSVGKNIQYFGAGTRLSVL.

V gene TRBV28 combines with J gene TRBJ1-5, with D possibly TRBD1 on 6 matching bases. CDR3 length equals 15 residues. Germline-derived CDR1 and CDR2 are MDHEN and SYDVKM. The V and J ends lost 6 bases and 2 bases respectively, with 14 bases between them. This chain's CDR3 is CASSLDRSRNQPQHF. The CDR3, as DNA: TGTGCCAGCAGCTTGGACAGATCCCGCAATCAGCCCCAGCATTTT. Complete variable domain (other parts from reference TRBV28 and TRBJ1-5): DVKVTQSSRYLVKRTGEKVFLECVQDMDHENMFWYRQDPGLGLRLIYFSYDVKMKEKGDIPEGYSVSREKKERFSLILESASTNQTSMYLCASSLDRSRNQPQHFGDGTRLSIL.

The chain employs TRBV6-5 and TRBJ1-1; no clear D. The CDR3 has 15 amino acids. The V gene's germline CDR1 is MNHEY and CDR2 SVGAGI. V was pared by 6 bases and J by 1 base, with 15 bases between. The CDR3 is CASSEVKGGNTEAFF. DNA of the CDR3: TGTGCCAGCAGCGAGGTTAAGGGAGGGAACACTGAAGCTTTCTTT.

The chain recombines TRBV11-3 with TRBJ2-2, with 7 bases fitting TRBD2. V was clipped by 3 bases and J by 5 bases; unmatched bases: 6. CDR1 and CDR2 (germline): SGHNT, YENEEA. The CDR3 is 15 amino acids. In DNA form, the CDR3 reads TGTGCCAGCAGCTTCATAGCGGGTGGTACCGGGGAGCTGTTTTTT. Translation gives CASSFIAGGTGELFF.

The rearrangement joins TRBV7-6 to TRBJ2-7, with 9 bases that match TRBD2. The germline V gene has CDR1 SGHVS and CDR2 FNYEAQ. The V segment lost 0 bases and the J segment 1 base; nucleotides outside the gene matches: 7. CDR3 size: 17 residues. CDR3: CASSLASGRTGSYEQYF. Written as DNA, the CDR3 is TGTGCCAGCAGCTTAGCTAGCGGGAGAACCGGATCCTACGAGCAGTACTTC.

The chain carries TRBV7-9 and TRBJ2-6; 8 nucleotides line up with TRBD1. With 3 bases clipped from V and 0 bases from J, the junction kept 7 bases outside the gene matches. Germline CDR1 reads SEHNR; CDR2 reads FQNEAQ (reference sequence). The CDR3 runs to 18 residues. The CDR3 DNA follows: TGTGCCAGCAGCTTTGGGACAGGTGTAGGCTCTGGGGCCAACGTCCTGACTTTC. Translating it yields CASSFGTGVGSGANVLTF.